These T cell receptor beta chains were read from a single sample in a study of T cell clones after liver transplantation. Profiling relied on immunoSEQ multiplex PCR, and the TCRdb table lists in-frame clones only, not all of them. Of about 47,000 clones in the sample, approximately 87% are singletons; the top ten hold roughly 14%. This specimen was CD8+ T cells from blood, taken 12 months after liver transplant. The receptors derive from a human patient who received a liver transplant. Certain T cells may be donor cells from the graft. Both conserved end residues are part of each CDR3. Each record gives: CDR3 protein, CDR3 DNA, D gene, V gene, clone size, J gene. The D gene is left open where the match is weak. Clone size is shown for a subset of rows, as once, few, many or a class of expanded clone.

CASSRRKGRGGKETQYF TGTGCCAGCAGTCGTAGGAAGGGCAGGGGGGGAAAAGAGACCCAGTACTTC - TRBV9 - TRBJ2-5
CASSIRLGTYNEQFF TGTGCCAGTAGTATCCGACTAGGGACCTACAATGAGCAGTTCTTC - TRBV19 - TRBJ2-1
CSVVWTSGYNEQFF TGCAGCGTTGTTTGGACTAGCGGATACAATGAGCAGTTCTTC TRBD2 TRBV29-1 - TRBJ2-1
CASSLRDSPTKPYNEQFF TGCGCCAGCAGCTTAAGGGACTCACCAACAAAACCCTACAATGAGCAGTTCTTC - TRBV5-1 - TRBJ2-1
CASSLTVNTEAFF TGCGCCAGCAGCTTGACAGTGAACACTGAAGCTTTCTTT - TRBV5-1 - TRBJ1-1
CASSGTSGVISYEQYF TGTGCCAGCTCCGGGACTAGCGGTGTCATCTCCTACGAGCAGTACTTC TRBD2 TRBV5-6 - TRBJ2-7
CASSSGGFYGYTF TGTGCCAGCAGCTCAGGAGGATTCTATGGCTACACCTTC - TRBV5-6 - TRBJ1-2
CASLDTTWPEQYF TGTGCCAGCCTAGACACCACGTGGCCCGAGCAGTACTTC - TRBV2 - TRBJ2-7
CASSLAETGPNPHNEQFF TGCGCCAGCAGCTTGGCCGAGACAGGGCCCAACCCTCACAATGAGCAGTTCTTC TRBD1 TRBV5-1 - TRBJ2-1
CASSLISGNVETQYF TGTGCCAGCAGTTTGATTAGCGGGAATGTGGAGACCCAGTACTTC TRBD2 TRBV27 - TRBJ2-5
CASSLPPEPLEQYF TGTGCCAGCAGCCTTCCCCCCGAACCCCTGGAGCAGTACTTC - TRBV9 - TRBJ2-7
CSVDETSEEQFF TGCAGCGTTGACGAGACTAGCGAAGAGCAGTTCTTC TRBD2 TRBV29-1 - TRBJ2-1
CASSVTGREEETQYF TGTGCCAGCAGCGTGACAGGTCGGGAGGAAGAGACCCAGTACTTC - TRBV9 - TRBJ2-5
CASSQSPRGPNEQFF TGCGCCAGCAGCCAAAGCCCGAGGGGGCCCAATGAGCAGTTCTTC TRBD1 TRBV4-1 - TRBJ2-1
CASSLVRELQEKLFF TGTGCCAGCAGTTTAGTCAGGGAGTTACAAGAAAAACTGTTTTTT - TRBV28 - TRBJ1-4
CASSFYGTGGFHEQYF TGTGCCAGCAGTTTCTATGGGACAGGGGGTTTTCACGAGCAGTACTTC TRBD1 TRBV28 - TRBJ2-7
CATSREGFSNYGYTF TGTGCCACCAGCAGAGAAGGGTTCTCTAACTATGGCTACACCTTC - TRBV15 - TRBJ1-2
CASSSGQRYEQYF TGTGCCAGCAGTTCTGGGCAAAGATACGAGCAGTACTTC - TRBV6-1 - TRBJ2-7
CASSAYREGNTEAFF TGTGCCAGCAGCGCCTACAGGGAGGGGAACACTGAAGCTTTCTTT - TRBV7-9 - TRBJ1-1
CASSLDVGTDYTF TGTGCCAGCAGCTTAGATGTGGGGACGGACTACACCTTC - TRBV11-2 - TRBJ1-2
CASSAGGRLAVYNEQFF TGTGCCAGCAGCGCGGGGGGCCGACTAGCGGTTTACAATGAGCAGTTCTTC TRBD2 TRBV9 - TRBJ2-1
CASSQQKGYGYTF TGTGCCAGCAGCCAACAGAAGGGCTATGGCTACACCTTC - TRBV5-6 - TRBJ1-2
CASSDGTAVWEQYF TGTGCCAGCAGTGACGGGACAGCAGTCTGGGAGCAGTACTTC TRBD1 TRBV27 - TRBJ2-7
CASSFATDTQYF TGCGCCAGCAGCTTCGCCACAGATACGCAGTATTTT - TRBV5-1 - TRBJ2-3
CASSSQGPGNTIYF TGTGCCAGCAGTTCGCAGGGGCCAGGAAACACCATATATTTT - TRBV27 - TRBJ1-3
CATSSPGATTNEKLFF TGTGCCACCAGCAGTCCGGGGGCGACAACTAATGAAAAACTGTTTTTT - TRBV15 - TRBJ1-4
CASSPLTSGRDNEQFF TGTGCCAGCAGCCCTCTGACTAGCGGGAGGGACAATGAGCAGTTCTTC TRBD2 TRBV9 - TRBJ2-1
CASSLGPPLGKLFF TGTGCCAGCAGCTTAGGACCACCCTTGGGAAAACTGTTTTTT - TRBV13 - TRBJ1-4
CASSSLSHYEQYF TGTGCCAGCAGCTCCTTATCCCACTACGAGCAGTACTTC - TRBV7-9 few TRBJ2-7
CASSLLGGTEAFF TGTGCCAGCAGTTTACTGGGAGGCACTGAAGCTTTCTTT - TRBV27 - TRBJ1-1
CAIAAGGSYEQYF TGCGCCATCGCAGCGGGAGGGTCATACGAGCAGTACTTC TRBD2 TRBV10-2 - TRBJ2-7
CASSQDRGMMNTEAFF TGCGCCAGCAGCCAAGATCGGGGGATGATGAACACTGAAGCTTTCTTT - TRBV4-1 - TRBJ1-1
CASLADTGELFF TGTGCCAGCTTAGCGGACACCGGGGAGCTGTTTTTT - TRBV7-2 - TRBJ2-2
CASEPGPSSYEQYF TGTGCCTCAGAACCGGGCCCTTCAAGCTACGAGCAGTACTTC - TRBV30 - TRBJ2-7
CATSGRGNTEAFF TGTGCCACCAGCGGCAGGGGGAACACTGAAGCTTTCTTT - TRBV15 - TRBJ1-1
CASSFMKGQGEEKLFF TGCGCCAGCAGCTTTATGAAGGGGCAGGGGGAAGAAAAACTGTTTTTT TRBD1 TRBV4-1 - TRBJ1-4